This T cell receptor (beta chain) originates from a study of T-cell reconstitution after alpha-beta-depleted transplantation in children. Preparation of the TCRbeta library was carried out with unique molecular identifiers. One entry per CDR3 protein, called by TCRdb with MiXCR from the PCR reads. The sample has about a million distinct CDR3 sequences, roughly 29% seen once. V lost 7 bases to trimming and J lost 3 bases, with 19 bases between them. The CDR3 consists of 14 residues. Germline CDR1 and CDR2: SQVTM and ANQGSEA. This clonotype was seen many times. This TCR was sampled from a boy less than two years old who had a stem cell transplant for SCID, so the T cells may come from the graft donor. The gene calls are TRBV29-1 and TRBJ2-7; weak D call: TRBD2 (6 bases). The sample was PBMCs, mostly from graft donor cells, taken 360 days after TCRalphabeta/CD19-depleted stem cell transplant. CDR3 sequence reads: CSAEVAGNGYEQYF. The CDR3 DNA reads as TGCAGCGCCGAGGTGGCGGGGAATGGCTACGAGCAGTACTTC.